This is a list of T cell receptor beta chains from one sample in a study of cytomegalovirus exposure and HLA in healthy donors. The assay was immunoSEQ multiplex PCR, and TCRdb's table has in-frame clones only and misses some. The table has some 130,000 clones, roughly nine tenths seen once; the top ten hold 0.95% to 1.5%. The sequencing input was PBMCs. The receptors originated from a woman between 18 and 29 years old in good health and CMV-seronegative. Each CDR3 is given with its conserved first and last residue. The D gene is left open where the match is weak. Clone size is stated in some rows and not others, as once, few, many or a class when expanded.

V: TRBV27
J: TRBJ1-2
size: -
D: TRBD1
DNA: TGTGCCAGCAGGGGACAGGCCCTCTATGGCTACACCTTC
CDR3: CASRGQALYGYTF

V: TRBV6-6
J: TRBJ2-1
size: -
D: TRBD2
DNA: TGTGCCAGCAGTTCCCGGACTAGCGGGGGATACAATGAGCAGTTCTTC
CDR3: CASSSRTSGGYNEQFF

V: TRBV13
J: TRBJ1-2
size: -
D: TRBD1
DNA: TGTGCCAGCAGCCCGGGACAGGGTAACTATGGCTACACCTTC
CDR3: CASSPGQGNYGYTF

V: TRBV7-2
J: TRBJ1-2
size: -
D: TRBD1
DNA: TGTGCCAGCAGCTTAGCTTACAGGGGAGGCTATGGCTACACCTTC
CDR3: CASSLAYRGGYGYTF

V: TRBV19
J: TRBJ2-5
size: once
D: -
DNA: TGTGCCAGTAGTATCTATCTCTATGGGGCAGGCGAGGCCGAAGAGACCCAGTACTTC
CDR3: CASSIYLYGAGEAEETQYF

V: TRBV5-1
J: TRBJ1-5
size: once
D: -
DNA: TGCGCCAGCAGCCAAACAGGGTTGAGCAATCAGCCCCAGCATTTT
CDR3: CASSQTGLSNQPQHF

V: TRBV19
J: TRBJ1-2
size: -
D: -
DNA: TGTGCCAGTAGTACCTCAGACAGAGTCTATGGCTACACCTTC
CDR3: CASSTSDRVYGYTF

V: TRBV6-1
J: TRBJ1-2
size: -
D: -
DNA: TGTGCCAGCAGTCCCCAGCTAGGACAGAACTATGGCTACACCTTC
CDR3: CASSPQLGQNYGYTF

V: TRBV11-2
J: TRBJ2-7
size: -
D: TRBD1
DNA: TGTGCCAGCAGCTTCACAGGGGGCAACGAGCAGTACTTC
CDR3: CASSFTGGNEQYF

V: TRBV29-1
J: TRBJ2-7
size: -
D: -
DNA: TGCAGCGTTAGGGGGGGATACGAGCAGTACTTC
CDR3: CSVRGGYEQYF

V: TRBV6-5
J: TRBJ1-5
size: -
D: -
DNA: TGTGCCAGCCGGGAGGATCAGCCCCAGCATTTT
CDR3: CASREDQPQHF

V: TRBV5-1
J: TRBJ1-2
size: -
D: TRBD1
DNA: TGCGCCAGCAGGGAAATCGGACAGGGATCTGGCTACACCTTC
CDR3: CASREIGQGSGYTF

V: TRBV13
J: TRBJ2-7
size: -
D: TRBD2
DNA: TGTGCCAGCAGCTCGCGGGGGGTTCTTCCCTACGAGCAGTACTTC
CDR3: CASSSRGVLPYEQYF

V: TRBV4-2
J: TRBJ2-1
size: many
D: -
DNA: TGTGCCAGCAGCCAAGATTCCGGGGTGATCTACAATGAGCAGTTCTTC
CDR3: CASSQDSGVIYNEQFF

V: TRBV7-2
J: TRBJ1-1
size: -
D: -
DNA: TGTGCCAGCAGCTTGTTCCGGGGCGGGACTACTGAAGCTTTCTTT
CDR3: CASSLFRGGTTEAFF

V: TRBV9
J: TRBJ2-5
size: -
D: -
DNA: TGTGCCAGCAGCGTCGCTGGAACAGCTGAGCAAGAGACCCAGTACTTC
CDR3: CASSVAGTAEQETQYF

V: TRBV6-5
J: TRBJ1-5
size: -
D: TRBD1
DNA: TGTGCCAGCAGTCCACAGAATACAGGGGAGCCCCAGCATTTT
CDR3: CASSPQNTGEPQHF

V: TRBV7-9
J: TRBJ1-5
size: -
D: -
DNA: TGTGCCAGCAGCTTCGGGCACAGGGATAGCAATCAGCCCCAGCATTTT
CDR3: CASSFGHRDSNQPQHF

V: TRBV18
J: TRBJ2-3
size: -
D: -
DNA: TGTGCCAGCTCACACGGGTCAGATACGCAGTATTTT
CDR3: CASSHGSDTQYF

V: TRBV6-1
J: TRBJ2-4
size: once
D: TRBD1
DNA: TGTGCCAGCAGTGAAAGTAGGGGGACAGGAAACATTCAGTACTTC
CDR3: CASSESRGTGNIQYF

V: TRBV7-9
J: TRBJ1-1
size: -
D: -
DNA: TGTGCCAGCAGCGCAAGGCCCAGTGGGGCCCTGAACACTGAAGCTTTCTTT
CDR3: CASSARPSGALNTEAFF

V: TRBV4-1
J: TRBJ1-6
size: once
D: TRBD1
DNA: TGCGCCAGCAGCCAACTCCTAAGGACCCGACAGGGAGGTTCACCCCTCCACTTT
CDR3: CASSQLLRTRQGGSPLHF

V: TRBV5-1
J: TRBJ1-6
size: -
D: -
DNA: TGCGCCAGCACCCCAGGACACGACAATTCACCCCTCCACTTT
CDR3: CASTPGHDNSPLHF

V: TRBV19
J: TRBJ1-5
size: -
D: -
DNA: TGTGCCAGCCGTCCCTCCGGGTCCTACCTGAGAAATCAGCCCCAGCATTTT
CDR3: CASRPSGSYLRNQPQHF

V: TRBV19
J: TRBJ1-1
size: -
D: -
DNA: TGTGCCGCTAGAGATATGAACACTGAAGCTTTCTTT
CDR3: CAARDMNTEAFF

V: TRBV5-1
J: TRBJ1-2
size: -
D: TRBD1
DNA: TGCGCCAGCAGTCAGACAGGGTCGAATGGCTACACCTTC
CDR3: CASSQTGSNGYTF

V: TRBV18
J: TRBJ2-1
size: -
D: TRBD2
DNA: TGTGCCAGCTCACCGGGTGGCGGGGGGCCCGCCTACAATGAGCAGTTCTTC
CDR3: CASSPGGGGPAYNEQFF

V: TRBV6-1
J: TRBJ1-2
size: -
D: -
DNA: TGTGCCAGCAGTGAACATGCGAAATCCTATGGCTACACCTTC
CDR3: CASSEHAKSYGYTF

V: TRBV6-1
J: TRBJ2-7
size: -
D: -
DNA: TGTGCCAGCAGTGAATACATGGGCCCCTACGAGCAGTACTTC
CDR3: CASSEYMGPYEQYF